This entry features one T cell receptor (beta chain) sequence. Its antigen is not yet known. Base qualities are missing; no much larger clone stands one base away. The data are from a study of blood T cell repertoires in COVID-19 (TCRdb year 2020). Some background on the complete study: Samples from collaborators originated in the United States, Italy and Spain and spanned both the acute and convalescent phases of COVID-19. The dataset comprised deeply sampled blood TCRbeta repertoires from subjects exposed to, actively infected with, or recovered from COVID-19. The repertoires were released in a freely available public database meant as a resource for research on the immune response to SARS-CoV-2. Samples came from the ongoing ImmuneRACE study (first 160 participants) plus 1,254 subjects from 6 global collaborators. Where available, HLA class I and class II types were obtained from metadata supplied by the sample provider rather than from assay-based typing. The material from the prospective study consisted of cDNA or gDNA derived from T cells, B-cell-depleted T cells, or PBMCs. A de-identified subject ID, COVID-19 status, age in years and sex were almost always included in the sample metadata.

The immunoSEQ Assay, a bias-controlled multiplex PCR, was used to amplify TCRbeta CDR3 regions from genomic DNA. In the authors' own workflow: The number of nucleated cells in each sample was estimated by amplification of reference gene primers within the assay. To quantify the absolute abundance of each unique TCRbeta CDR3 rearrangement, sequence reads were collapsed and filtered. For each sample, productive Simpson clonality was calculated by taking the square root of Simpson's diversity index across productive rearrangements. The clones in this table, taken by TCRdb from immuneACCESS, are in-frame only. Not every clone is retained; where verified, under half of the shortfall comes from an unresolved V gene, and the cause of the rest is unknown. Clone size and V and J calls were adopted from that table, with D and trimming inferred from the DNA. The sample records roughly 250,000 clones, about 88% of which are singletons. The top ten clones comprise about 4% of the sample.

In the germline V gene (reference sequence), CDR1 corresponds to LNHDA and CDR2 to SQIVND. Relative to germline, V is missing 3 bases and J is missing 7 bases, with 11 bases of the junction outside any gene match. The CDR3 has 16 amino acids, counting the end cysteine and phenylalanine. Here the CDR3 DNA is all that survives: 48 bases in frame from base 1. Samples from volunteer blood donors who had recovered from COVID-19 were contributed by a second Seattle source. Whole blood was collected in K2EDTA tubes by collaborating institutions according to the institutions' own protocols. For TCRbeta analysis, collaborator samples were shipped as frozen whole blood, as isolated PBMCs, or as DNA extracted from either sample type. Overall study outcomes, separate from this receptor: The amount of clinical and demographic metadata varied by source and participant and was provided uncurated.

The sequenced sample was peripheral blood. The rearranged chain carries TRBV19 and TRBJ2-3; TRBD2 aligns with 9 central bases. This clonotype originated in a man between 60 and 70 years old who had recovered from COVID-19. For the CDR3, the sequence is CASSIEASGVKNTQYF. The sequence in DNA is TGTGCCAGTAGTATTGAGGCTAGCGGGGTAAAAAATACGCAGTATTTT. With the portions outside the CDR3 filled from the reference TRBV19 and TRBJ2-3 genes, the complete variable region becomes DGGITQSPKYLFRKEGQNVTLSCEQNLNHDAMYWYRQDPGQGLRLIYYSQIVNDFQKGDIAEGYSVSREKKESFPLTVTSAQKNPTAFYLCASSIEASGVKNTQYFGPGTRLTVL.